Listed below are T cell receptor beta chains from one sample, sequenced in a study of CD8 T cells in ankylosing spondylitis. TCRdb re-derived calls from the 5' RACE reads in MiXCR, one entry per CDR3 protein. Of 150,000 to 200,000 distinct CDR3 sequences listed, approximately 16% are singletons. The sample consisted of blood, either unsorted or a sorted T cell fraction (not recorded which). Source of these receptors: a male donor with ankylosing spondylitis or in good health (not recorded which). CDR3s include the opening cysteine and the closing phenylalanine or tryptophan. Each record gives: V gene, J gene, D gene, clone size, CDR3 protein, CDR3 DNA. A D gene is named only where the DNA matches it firmly. Clone size, where shown, is once, few, many, or a class for clones that have expanded.

v_call: TRBV6-1
j_call: TRBJ2-1
d_call: TRBD2
clone_size: many
cdr3_aa: CASRGREGRNEQFF
cdr3_nt: TGTGCCAGCCGTGGGCGGGAGGGCCGAAATGAGCAGTTCTTC

v_call: TRBV5-1
j_call: TRBJ2-1
d_call: -
clone_size: -
cdr3_aa: CASSLSGSLSSYNEQFF
cdr3_nt: TGCGCCAGCAGCTTATCCGGGAGTTTAAGCTCCTACAATGAGCAGTTCTTC

v_call: TRBV11-2
j_call: TRBJ2-1
d_call: -
clone_size: many
cdr3_aa: CASSLDPGPSYNEQFF
cdr3_nt: TGTGCCAGCAGCTTAGACCCGGGCCCCTCCTACAATGAGCAGTTCTTC

v_call: TRBV10-3
j_call: TRBJ2-3
d_call: -
clone_size: few
cdr3_aa: CAISKTTDTQYF
cdr3_nt: TGTGCCATCAGTAAGACCACAGATACGCAGTATTTT

v_call: TRBV30
j_call: TRBJ1-2
d_call: TRBD1
clone_size: -
cdr3_aa: CAWRLTGHGYTF
cdr3_nt: TGTGCCTGGAGACTGACAGGGCACGGCTACACCTTC

v_call: TRBV7-2
j_call: TRBJ1-1
d_call: TRBD1
clone_size: many
cdr3_aa: CASSTGQGYTEAFF
cdr3_nt: TGTGCCAGCAGCACGGGACAGGGCTACACTGAAGCTTTCTTT

v_call: TRBV5-1
j_call: TRBJ1-2
d_call: -
clone_size: few
cdr3_aa: CASSLNSGGVYGYTF
cdr3_nt: TGCGCCAGCAGCCTCAATTCGGGGGGCGTCTATGGCTACACCTTC

v_call: TRBV25-1
j_call: TRBJ1-4
d_call: TRBD1
clone_size: many
cdr3_aa: CASSGRQGGEKLFF
cdr3_nt: TGTGCCAGCAGTGGAAGACAGGGTGGCGAAAAACTGTTTTTT

v_call: TRBV11-2
j_call: TRBJ2-2
d_call: -
clone_size: few
cdr3_aa: CASSFAGRNTGELFF
cdr3_nt: TGTGCCAGCAGCTTTGCGGGACGGAACACCGGGGAGCTGTTTTTT

v_call: TRBV20-1
j_call: TRBJ2-7
d_call: TRBD1
clone_size: many
cdr3_aa: CSLEGQRYYEQYF
cdr3_nt: TGCAGTCTCGAGGGACAGCGTTACTACGAGCAGTACTTC

v_call: TRBV4-1
j_call: TRBJ2-1
d_call: TRBD1
clone_size: -
cdr3_aa: CASSQAQGGYNEQFF
cdr3_nt: TGCGCCAGCAGCCAAGCACAGGGGGGATACAATGAGCAGTTCTTC

v_call: TRBV12-3/TRBV12-4
j_call: TRBJ1-1
d_call: TRBD1
clone_size: -
cdr3_aa: CASRRQGANTEAFF
cdr3_nt: TGTGCCAGCAGACGACAGGGGGCAAACACTGAAGCTTTCTTT

v_call: TRBV6-2/TRBV6-3
j_call: TRBJ2-5
d_call: -
clone_size: few
cdr3_aa: CASNSLAGAETQYF
cdr3_nt: TGTGCCAGCAATTCCCTCGCGGGTGCAGAGACCCAGTACTTC

v_call: TRBV2
j_call: TRBJ2-3
d_call: -
clone_size: many
cdr3_aa: CASSEEGTDTQYF
cdr3_nt: TGTGCCAGCAGTGAGGAAGGCACAGATACGCAGTATTTT

v_call: TRBV10-3
j_call: TRBJ2-3
d_call: TRBD2
clone_size: -
cdr3_aa: CAISPRGSGSADTQYF
cdr3_nt: TGTGCCATCAGTCCCCGTGGAAGCGGGAGCGCAGATACGCAGTATTTT

v_call: TRBV5-1
j_call: TRBJ2-7
d_call: -
clone_size: many
cdr3_aa: CASSFSDRLGEQYF
cdr3_nt: TGCGCCAGCAGCTTTTCCGACAGGCTCGGCGAGCAGTACTTC

v_call: TRBV20-1
j_call: TRBJ2-1
d_call: TRBD2
clone_size: -
cdr3_aa: CSARSGSTYNEQFF
cdr3_nt: TGCAGTGCTCGTAGCGGGAGCACATACAATGAGCAGTTCTTC

v_call: TRBV12-3/TRBV12-4
j_call: TRBJ2-6
d_call: -
clone_size: -
cdr3_aa: CASSLSRGRSGANVLTF
cdr3_nt: TGTGCCAGCAGTTTATCCAGGGGTCGCTCTGGGGCCAACGTCCTGACTTTC